This T cell receptor (beta chain) was recorded in a study of control samples from healthy donors and cancer patients. This CDR3 is built from 13 residues. Per the germline V gene, CDR1 is SGHTA and CDR2 is FQGNSA. Trimming left V 4 bases short and J 2 bases short, with 8 bases between. Measured with immunoSEQ multiplex PCR; TCRdb has only the in-frame clones, and not every one. Of roughly 140,000 clones listed, approximately 91% are singletons. Details on this clone: The same CDR3 is also encoded by other DNA sequences in this sample.

The source of this sequence is a young man in good health. The sample comprised blood. V usage is TRBV7-2 and J usage is TRBJ1-1, with a tentative D call TRBD1 (6 bases). CDR3 amino acids: CASSSQGNTEAFF. CDR3 coding DNA: TGTGCCAGCAGCTCACAGGGTAACACTGAAGCTTTCTTT. Supplemented by reference TRBV7-2 and TRBJ1-1, the full variable domain reads GAGVSQSPSNKVTEKGKDVELRCDPISGHTALYWYRQSLGQGLEFLIYFQGNSAPDKSGLPSDRFSAERTGGSVSTLTIQRTQQEDSAVYLCASSSQGNTEAFFGQGTRLTVV.